This TCR beta chain was sequenced during a study of OX40 agonist ivuxolimab in advanced cancers. This clone was recorded only once. Trimming left V 10 bases short and J 0 bases short, with 9 bases between. Germline V gives CDR1 MNHNY, CDR2 SVGAGI (reference sequence). CDR3 size: 13 residues. Data came from immunoSEQ multiplex PCR; TCRdb stores just in-frame clones and leaves some out. The data contain tens of thousands of clones, more than 85% of them singletons. The TCR was taken from an adult with an advanced solid tumor such as melanoma, head and neck, liver or kidney cancer. The chain combines TRBV6-6 with TRBJ1-4; no clear D. The sample in question was CD4+ or CD8+ T cells sorted from blood, obtained in a trial of the OX40 agonist ivuxolimab. In DNA, the CDR3 is TGTGCCATAGGGCTTCCAACTAATGAAAAACTGTTTTTT. This sequence encodes CAIGLPTNEKLFF.